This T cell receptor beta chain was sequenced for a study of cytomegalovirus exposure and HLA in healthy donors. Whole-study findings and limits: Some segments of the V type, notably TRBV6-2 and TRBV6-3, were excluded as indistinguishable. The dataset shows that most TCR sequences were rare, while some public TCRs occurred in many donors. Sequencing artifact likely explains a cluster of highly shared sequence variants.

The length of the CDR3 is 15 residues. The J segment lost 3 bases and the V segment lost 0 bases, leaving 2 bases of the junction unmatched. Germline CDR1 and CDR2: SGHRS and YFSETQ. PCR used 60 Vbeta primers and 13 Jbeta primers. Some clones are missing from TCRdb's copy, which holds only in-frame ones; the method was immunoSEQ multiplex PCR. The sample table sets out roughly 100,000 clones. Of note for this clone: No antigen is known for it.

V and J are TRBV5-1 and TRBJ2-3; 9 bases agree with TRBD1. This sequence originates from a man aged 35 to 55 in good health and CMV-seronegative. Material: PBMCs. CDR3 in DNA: TGCGCCAGCAGCTTGGGGGACAGGGAAACAGATACGCAGTATTTT. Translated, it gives CASSLGDRETDTQYF.